This TCR beta chain was recorded in a study of identical twins. Through template switching, a universal primer site was introduced, and the cDNA contained unique molecular identifiers. TCRdb ran MiXCR on the 5' RACE reads and lists one entry per CDR3 protein. The sample shows fewer than 250,000 distinct CDR3 sequences, roughly 7% of them seen only once. This clonotype has only a few counts. CDR1 is LGHDT, CDR2 YNNKEL, per germline (reference sequence). Trimming stripped 6 bases from V and 4 bases from J, with 14 bases between. The CDR3 loop spans 14 amino acids. The same sample was also studied in work on yellow fever vaccine responses in identical twins.

Input material: memory (CD45RO+) T cells sorted from blood. The chain links TRBV3-1 to TRBJ2-3; perhaps TRBD1 as D (6 bases). This clonotype was sampled from a woman younger than 30 in good health. The CDR3 DNA is TGTGCCAGCAGTGTGGACAGTGCGGCAGATACGCAGTATTTT. Translating gives CASSVDSAADTQYF.